This TCR beta chain derives from a study of cytomegalovirus exposure and HLA in healthy donors. Regarding the study as a whole: Most TCR sequences were uncommon, yet certain public TCRs appeared in many donors. TCR beta V- and J-gene trimming, according to a later analysis, was linked to a missense DCLRE1C variant. In a later analysis, TCR association rates varied by HLA locus: DRB1 most, HLA-C fewest.

PCR involved 60 Vbeta and 13 Jbeta primers. Clones were sequenced by immunoSEQ multiplex PCR, and TCRdb holds only the in-frame ones, with some missing. The sample contains some 170,000 clones, around 64% of which appear only once. Concerning this clone itself: The target antigen is unknown.

The CDR3 totals 13 residues. This TCR was sampled from a woman aged 25 to 39 in good health and CMV-seronegative. V and J are TRBV21-1 and TRBJ1-1; the D call of TRBD1 is as the table states it, not checked on the DNA. TRBV21-1 is termed a pseudogene. Sequencing used PBMCs. CDR3 amino acids: CTSSSGQYTEAFF. DNA for the CDR3: TGTACCAGCAGCAGTGGGCAGTACACTGAAGCTTTCTTT.